This entry concerns a single TCR beta chain. Its antigen remains unidentified. Qualities for individual bases were not recorded, and no much larger clone is one base off. The entry originates in a study of blood T cell dynamics during melanoma immunotherapy (dated by TCRdb to 2018 to 2021). Describing the broader study: Patients had metastatic melanoma and received first-line pembrolizumab or nivolumab plus ipilimumab as standard of care in the United Kingdom. Peripheral T cell receptor repertoires of metastatic melanoma patients were profiled before and after one cycle of checkpoint inhibitor therapy to find early correlates of response. The training cohort was made up of consecutive patients, while a further independent group of patients from the same centre was pooled to form an external validation set. Paper-wide results and their limitations: The study was unable to establish whether the T cell clones driving the repertoire changes were melanoma-specific or instead reflected general immune activation. Patients who later achieved disease control showed a bifurcated PBMC repertoire reorganization at W3, with increased clonality or increased diversity, unlike progressors. The relatively small sample size was acknowledged as something that could potentially limit how far the results can be generalized.

The sample's time point label, in plain terms: week 3, after first cycle of checkpoint inhibitor. Blood samples were taken at two points: before treatment (T0) and at week 3 (W3), which came after the first cycle of checkpoint blockade. Except for two patients with rapid clinical progression, response was assessed 12 weeks after the first infusion by RECIST 1.1; disease control meant complete response, partial response or stable disease. Patients with prior systemic cancer treatment, concomitant immunosuppressant therapy or synchronous other active malignancies were excluded. TCR beta was sequenced in both bulk PBMC and plasma cell-free DNA in order to track circulating cells as well as T cell turnover. Lymphoprep and SepMate tubes were used to isolate PBMC from blood, and red cell lysis was then performed. QIAamp DNA Blood Mini kits were used to extract DNA from PBMC and from sorted T cell subsets.

CDR1 and CDR2 are read off the germline V gene as MDHEN and SYDVKM. A distance of 6 bases separates the germline ends of V and J, which lose 4 bases and 0 bases respectively. Including cysteine and phenylalanine, the CDR3 has 13 amino acids. Just the 39-base CDR3 DNA is kept, in frame starting at base 1. For every bulk PBMC sample, a fixed 350 ng of DNA was loaded. Following the manufacturer instructions, the immunoSEQ TCRb Assay kit was used to amplify TCR beta CDR3 sequences from genomic DNA. The KAPA Library Quantification Kit for Illumina platforms was used to quantify the pooled libraries by qPCR. Pooled libraries were clustered at 0.6-1.1 pM and sequenced on an Illumina NextSeq 500. As for the original processing: Analysis of the TCR data relied on immunoSEQ ANALYZER and the R LymphoSeq package. A rearrangement efficiency score was calculated as productive divided by the sum of productive and non-productive CDR3 sequences. Within each patient, timepoints were compared pairwise for clonality, measured with the Gini coefficient, and for diversity, measured with the Renyi index at alpha=1. Clonal relatedness used an edit distance of 3, and repertoire similarity used the Bhattacharyya coefficient, both computed in LymphoSeq. Linear discriminant analysis on week-3 changes in clonality and diversity was built with the R MASS and caret packages to classify response. The clones in this table, taken by TCRdb from immuneACCESS, are in-frame only. Not every clone is retained; where verified, under half of the shortfall comes from an unresolved V gene, and the cause of the rest is unknown. D and trimming were read from the DNA, whereas the V and J calls and clone size are those reported in that table. The sample table shows around 8,000 clones, and more than 80% are seen once. In total, the top ten clones hold roughly 4% of the sample.

Specimen: blood, collected from a patient treated with checkpoint blockade. Recombination joined TRBV28 with TRBJ1-1; a confident D gene designation cannot be given. The clonotype originates from a human donor with melanoma. The sequence in DNA is TGTGCCAGCAGTTCCAGGCTGAACACTGAAGCTTTCTTT. This translates into CASSSRLNTEAFF.